Reported below is one T cell receptor (beta chain). Its antigen remains unidentified. V shed 1 base and J 5 bases; nucleotides not matched to a gene: 1. This CDR3 is built from 13 residues. Germline loops: CDR1 SGHDT, CDR2 YYEEEE. The data were obtained in a study of T cell responses to AZD1222 COVID-19 vaccine. Findings of the study overall: Dominant CD4 TCR responses targeted spike regions 160-218 and 743-854. It should be noted that donors were predominantly white British and more often female, and clonal diversity was possibly underestimated.

The repertoire was sequenced with immunoSEQ multiplex PCR; TCRdb's copy has only in-frame clones and lacks some. Of over 150,000 clones in the sample, around 90% are singletons; the top ten hold less than 3%. The input for sequencing was peripheral blood, taken on day 0 of AZD1222 vaccination. The J gene is TRBJ2-5, the V gene TRBV5-6, with 8 bases fitting TRBD1. This TCR was recovered from an adult in good health. The CDR3: CASSLNRGETQYF. The CDR3 DNA sequence: TGTGCCAGCAGCTTGAACAGGGGGGAGACCCAGTACTTC.